Shown below are 22 T cell receptor beta chains from a single sample sequenced in a study of glioma-infiltrating T cells after dendritic cell vaccination. Some clones are missing from TCRdb's copy, which holds only in-frame ones; the method was immunoSEQ multiplex PCR. Among 80,000 to 100,000 clones listed, around three quarters were seen once. The sequencing here drew on blood, taken before dendritic cell vaccination. These receptors came from a human donor with glioblastoma.

V and J are TRBV4-1 and TRBJ2-3; 12 nucleotides align to TRBD2. V was pared by 4 bases and J by 1 base, with 6 bases of the junction left unmatched. This CDR3 has 17 amino acids. Germline assignment: CDR1 MGHRA and CDR2 YSYEKL. The CDR3 region has the DNA TGCGCCAGCAGCCCGGGACTAGCGGGTCCCGGCACAGATACGCAGTATTTT. Residues: CASSPGLAGPGTDTQYF.

The rearrangement joins TRBV5-3 to TRBJ1-6; 12 bases are shared with TRBD1. TRBV5-3 is reported as an ORF; its role is uncertain. Germline trimming cut 4 bases from V and 9 bases from J; bases unmatched to any gene: 8. The CDR3 is 16 amino acids. The CDR3 loop reads CARSRSWDRGRSPLHF. The CDR3 DNA follows: TGTGCCAGAAGCCGGTCCTGGGACAGGGGGCGTTCACCCCTCCACTTT.

J is TRBJ2-3 and V is TRBV2; 8 bases fit TRBD2. This CDR3 is 15 amino acids long. Germline V gene data show CDR1 as SNHLY and CDR2 as FYNNEI. With 1 base clipped from V and 1 base from J, the junction kept 1 base outside the gene matches. CDR3 amino acids: CASSEELAGTDTQYF. The CDR3 region has the DNA TGTGCCAGCAGTGAAGAACTAGCGGGCACAGATACGCAGTATTTT.

The chain recombines TRBV5-1 with TRBJ1-2; 9 nucleotides agree with TRBD1. With 0 bases clipped from V and 6 bases from J, the junction kept 6 bases outside the gene matches. Germline CDR1 reads SGHRS; CDR2 reads YFSETQ. The CDR3 is made up of 15 amino acids. CDR3 in DNA: TGCGCCAGCAGCTTGGCTGACAGGGGGATTCATGGCTACACCTTC. Its protein product is CASSLADRGIHGYTF.

This clone occurred a few times. This chain uses TRBV29-1 with TRBJ2-5; weak D call: TRBD2 (5 bases). Germline V gene lookup returns CDR1 SQVTM and CDR2 ANQGSEA. The V and J ends lost 1 base and 5 bases respectively, with 11 bases between them. The CDR3 length is 13 residues. The CDR3 bases are TGCAGCGTTGAAGTCATCACGGGGGAGACCCAGTACTTC. Protein sequence: CSVEVITGETQYF.

The chain employs TRBV10-3 and TRBJ1-5, with TRBD1 identical over 7 bases. CDR3 length: 14 residues. CDR1 ENHRY and CDR2 SYGVKD come from the germline V gene. J was trimmed by 2 bases and V by 6 bases; bases with no gene match: 4. CDR3 sequence: CAISPGQGNQPQHF. The CDR3 region has the DNA TGTGCCATCAGCCCCGGACAGGGCAATCAGCCCCAGCATTTT.

The chain combines TRBV9 with TRBJ1-2; maybe TRBD1 (6 bases). Trimming shortened V by 3 bases and J by 3 bases, and 21 bases separated the two germline ends. Per germline, CDR1 SGDLS and CDR2 YYNGEE. The CDR3 runs 17 residues. CDR3 coding DNA: TGTGCCAGCAGCGGACCGACAGGTCCCGGGAGGGACTATGGCTACACCTTC. It translates to CASSGPTGPGRDYGYTF.

This clone was seen more than once but under ten times. V and J are TRBV7-6 and TRBJ2-2; the match to TRBD1 covers 7 bases. The CDR3 spans 13 residues. Germline CDR1 is SGHVS and CDR2 is FNYEAQ. J gave up 5 bases and V 5 bases, and 2 bases lay outside the gene matches. The CDR3 DNA is TGTGCCAGCAGCATGACAGGGACCGGGGAGCTGTTTTTT. Encoded protein: CASSMTGTGELFF.

As DNA, the CDR3 is TGTGCCACCAGCAGAGAAAGGCTGAGGATAAGTGGGGAGCTGTTTTTT. This codes for CATSRERLRISGELFF. V and J are TRBV15 and TRBJ2-2; D gene uncertain. The germline CDR1 and CDR2 sequences are LNHNV and YYDKDF (reference sequence). The V end lost 0 bases, the J end lost 8 bases, and 16 bases lay between the germline ends. The CDR3 has 16 residues.

The chain employs TRBV7-8 and TRBJ1-2, with a possible D match to TRBD1 (6 bases). The CDR3 runs to 18 residues. Germline values: CDR1 SGHVS, CDR2 FQNEAQ. Deletions cut 6 bases from V and 3 bases from J, with 26 bases between. The CDR3 sequence: CASSRRLPGQKTYYGYTF. CDR3 DNA: TGTGCCAGCAGTCGCCGATTACCGGGACAAAAAACATACTATGGCTACACCTTC.

The gene calls are TRBV6-5 and TRBJ1-1, with TRBD1 as a possible D gene (5 bases). Trimming took off 4 bases at V and 4 bases at J, with 16 bases between the two ends. Germline V gives CDR1 MNHEY, CDR2 SVGAGI. The CDR3 sequence is 15 residues long. CDR3 DNA: TGTGCCAGCAGTTCTGCGCAGGGTTGGGTCACTGAAGCTTTCTTT. Encoded protein: CASSSAQGWVTEAFF.

This chain links TRBV28 with TRBJ1-2; the D gene is possibly TRBD1 (5 bases). Germline CDR1 reads MDHEN; CDR2 reads SYDVKM. V shed 4 bases and J shed 2 bases, with 5 bases lying between them. CDR3 length: 12 residues. CDR3 in amino acids: CASSSGNYGYTF. The DNA of the CDR3 is TGTGCCAGCAGTTCAGGGAACTATGGCTACACCTTC.

The chain recombines TRBV18 with TRBJ1-2; no clear D gene. The CDR3 totals 11 residues. V was shortened by 4 bases and J by 6 bases, with 6 bases between the two germline ends. CDR1 is KGHSH, CDR2 LQKENI, per germline. DNA for the CDR3: TGTGCCAGCTCACGAGGGAATGGCTACACCTTC. Its protein product is CASSRGNGYTF.

The genes are TRBV30 and TRBJ1-2; 9 nucleotides line up with TRBD1. Germline V CDR1 and CDR2: GTSNPN, SVGIG (reference sequence). The CDR3 has 15 residues. Trimming cost V 0 bases and J 9 bases; bases outside gene matches: 11. CDR3 residues: CAWSVLGTGFSRYTF. The CDR3 DNA is TGTGCCTGGAGTGTACTCGGGACAGGGTTTTCGCGCTACACCTTC. The entire variable domain, with the rest obtained from reference TRBV30 and TRBJ1-2, is as follows: SQTIHQWPATLVQPVGSPLSLECTVEGTSNPNLYWYRQAAGRGLQLLFYSVGIGQISSEVPQNLSASRPQDRQFILSSKKLLLSDSGFYLCAWSVLGTGFSRYTFGSGTRLTVV.

CDR3 sequence reads: CASSVNGQGEQPQHF. For the CDR3, the DNA is TGTGCCAGCAGCGTAAACGGGCAGGGGGAACAGCCCCAGCATTTT. The chain recombines TRBV9 with TRBJ1-5; the match to TRBD1 covers 7 bases. This CDR3 contains 15 residues. Germline V gives CDR1 SGDLS, CDR2 YYNGEE. The ends lost 1 base at V and 7 bases at J; junction bases unmatched: 8.

This clone was found a few times. The rearrangement links TRBV19 to TRBJ2-7; tentative D call: TRBD2 (5 bases). The germline CDR1 and CDR2 sequences are LNHDA and SQIVND (reference sequence). CDR3 length equals 12 residues. V lost 10 bases, J lost 0 bases, and 10 bases lay in between. The CDR3: CATSGLSYEQYF. CDR3 DNA: TGTGCCACAAGCGGACTCTCCTACGAGCAGTACTTC. The whole variable domain, remainder taken from reference TRBV19 and TRBJ2-7, is DGGITQSPKYLFRKEGQNVTLSCEQNLNHDAMYWYRQDPGQGLRLIYYSQIVNDFQKGDIAEGYSVSREKKESFPLTVTSAQKNPTAFYLCATSGLSYEQYFGPGTRLTVT.

The chain has TRBV7-8 and TRBJ1-2, with unresolved D. The CDR3 extends over 15 amino acids. In germline, CDR1 is SGHVS, CDR2 FQNEAQ. With 5 bases removed from V and 7 bases from J, the gap between germline ends came to 20 bases. The CDR3 region has the DNA TGTGCCAGCAGCCCCGACCTGGACGGGGTCGGTGGCTACACCTTC. It yields the protein CASSPDLDGVGGYTF.

The chain employs TRBV7-2 and TRBJ2-7; 7 bases match TRBD2. CDR3 size: 14 residues. V gave up 5 bases and J gave up 6 bases; unmatched junction bases: 10. Germline CDR1 and CDR2: SGHTA and FQGNSA. The CDR3 region is CASSPLGGSREQYF. The CDR3 nucleotides are TGTGCCAGCAGCCCTTTGGGGGGGAGCCGCGAGCAGTACTTC.

This chain links TRBV19 with TRBJ1-2, with 10 bases matching TRBD1. The length of the CDR3 is 15 residues. CDR1 is LNHDA, CDR2 SQIVND, per germline (reference sequence). Trimming took 2 bases from V and 6 from J; bases not matched to a gene: 6. CDR3 bases: TGTGCCAGTAGTATACTGGGTGGGACAGGGGATGGCTACACCTTC. The encoded protein is CASSILGGTGDGYTF.

This chain uses TRBV5-5 with TRBJ1-1; D gene ambiguous. Germline V gene lookup returns CDR1 SGHKS and CDR2 YYEKEE (reference sequence). Trimming removed 2 bases at V and 2 bases at J, with 13 bases between. There are 15 residues in the CDR3. CDR3 residues: CASSFSGPLNTEAFF. The CDR3 bases are TGTGCCAGCAGCTTCTCGGGTCCTCTAAACACTGAAGCTTTCTTT.

The rearrangement uses TRBV4-1 and TRBJ2-7; 10 bases match TRBD2. V shed 1 base, J shed 2 bases, and the junction held 2 bases outside the gene matches. The CDR3 covers 15 residues. The V gene's germline CDR1 is MGHRA and CDR2 YSYEKL. CDR3 bases: TGCGCCAGCAGCCAAGGACTAGCGGGCACCTACGAGCAGTACTTC. Its protein is CASSQGLAGTYEQYF.

The rearrangement links TRBV27 to TRBJ1-2; maybe TRBD1 (5 bases). CDR1 and CDR2 from the germline V gene are MNHEY and SMNVEV (reference sequence). The ends were cut back, 1 base at V and 8 bases at J, with 23 bases in the middle. The CDR3 contains 17 residues. The CDR3: CASSLLGPGGGIGGYTF. For the CDR3, the DNA is TGTGCCAGCAGTTTATTAGGCCCCGGGGGGGGAATCGGGGGCTACACCTTC.